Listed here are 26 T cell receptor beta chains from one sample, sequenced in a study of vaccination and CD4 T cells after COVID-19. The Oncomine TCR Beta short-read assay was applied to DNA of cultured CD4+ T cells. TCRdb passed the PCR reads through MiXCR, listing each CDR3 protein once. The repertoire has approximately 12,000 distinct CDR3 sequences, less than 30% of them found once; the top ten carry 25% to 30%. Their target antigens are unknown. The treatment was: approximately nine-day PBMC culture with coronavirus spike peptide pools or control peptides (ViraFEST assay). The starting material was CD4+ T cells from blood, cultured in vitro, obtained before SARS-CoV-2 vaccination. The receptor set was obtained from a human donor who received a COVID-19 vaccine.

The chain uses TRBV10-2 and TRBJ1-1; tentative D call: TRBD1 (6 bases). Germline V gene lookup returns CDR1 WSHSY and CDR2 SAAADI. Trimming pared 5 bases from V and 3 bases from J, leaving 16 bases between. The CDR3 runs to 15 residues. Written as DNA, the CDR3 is TGCGCCAGCAGTTGGGGGGGGCGGGACGACACTGAAGCTTTCTTT. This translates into CASSWGGRDDTEAFF.

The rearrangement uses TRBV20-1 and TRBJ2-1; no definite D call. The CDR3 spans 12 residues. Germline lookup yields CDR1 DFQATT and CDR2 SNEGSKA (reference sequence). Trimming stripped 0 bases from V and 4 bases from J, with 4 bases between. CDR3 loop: CSAREAYNEQFF. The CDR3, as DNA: TGCAGTGCTAGAGAAGCATACAATGAGCAGTTCTTC.

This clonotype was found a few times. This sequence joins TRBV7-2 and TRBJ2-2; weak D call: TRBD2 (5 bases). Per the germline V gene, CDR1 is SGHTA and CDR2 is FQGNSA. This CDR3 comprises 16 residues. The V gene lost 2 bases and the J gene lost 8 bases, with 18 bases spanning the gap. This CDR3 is CASSLFSRGIVGELFF. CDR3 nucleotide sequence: TGTGCCAGCAGCTTATTCTCTCGAGGGATCGTAGGGGAGCTGTTTTTT.

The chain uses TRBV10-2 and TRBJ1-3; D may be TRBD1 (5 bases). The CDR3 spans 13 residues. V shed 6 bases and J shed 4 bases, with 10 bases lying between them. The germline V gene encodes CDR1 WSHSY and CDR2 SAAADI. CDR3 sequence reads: CASRRGAGNTIYF. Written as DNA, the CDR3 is TGCGCCAGCAGGAGGGGAGCAGGAAACACCATATATTTT.

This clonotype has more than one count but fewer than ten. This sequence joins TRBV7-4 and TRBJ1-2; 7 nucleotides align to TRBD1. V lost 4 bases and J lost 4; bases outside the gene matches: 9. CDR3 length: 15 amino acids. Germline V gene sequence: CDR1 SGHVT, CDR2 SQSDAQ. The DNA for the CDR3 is TGTGCCAGCAGCTCAGGGACAGCATTGGGCTATGGCTACACCTTC. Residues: CASSSGTALGYGYTF.

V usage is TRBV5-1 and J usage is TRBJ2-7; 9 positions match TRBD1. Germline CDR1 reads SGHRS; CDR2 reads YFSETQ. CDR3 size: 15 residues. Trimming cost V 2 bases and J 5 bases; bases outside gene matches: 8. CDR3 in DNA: TGCGCCAGCAGCTTAGGGGACAGGGAAAGGGACGAGCAGTACTTC. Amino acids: CASSLGDRERDEQYF.

This CDR3 reads CASSQDILDGTAQETQYF. The CDR3, as DNA: TGCGCCAGCAGCCAAGATATCTTAGATGGGACAGCTCAAGAGACCCAGTACTTC. The gene calls are TRBV4-1 and TRBJ2-5; 7 nucleotides align to TRBD1. With 0 bases clipped from V and 2 bases from J, the junction kept 12 bases outside the gene matches. This CDR3 region has 18 residues. CDR1 is MGHRA and CDR2 is YSYEKL in the germline V gene.

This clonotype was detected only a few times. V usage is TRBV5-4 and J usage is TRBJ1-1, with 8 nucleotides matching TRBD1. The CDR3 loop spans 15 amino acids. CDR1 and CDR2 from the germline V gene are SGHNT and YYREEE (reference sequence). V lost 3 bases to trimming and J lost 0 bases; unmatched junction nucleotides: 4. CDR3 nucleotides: TGTGCCAGCAGCTGGACAGGGAGGATGAACACTGAAGCTTTCTTT. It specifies CASSWTGRMNTEAFF.

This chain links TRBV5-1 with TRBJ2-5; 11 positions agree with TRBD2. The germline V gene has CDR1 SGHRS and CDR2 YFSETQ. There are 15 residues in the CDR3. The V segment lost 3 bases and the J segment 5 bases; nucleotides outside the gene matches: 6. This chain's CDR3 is CASSSLAGGQETQYF. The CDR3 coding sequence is TGCGCCAGCAGCTCTCTAGCGGGGGGTCAGGAGACCCAGTACTTC.

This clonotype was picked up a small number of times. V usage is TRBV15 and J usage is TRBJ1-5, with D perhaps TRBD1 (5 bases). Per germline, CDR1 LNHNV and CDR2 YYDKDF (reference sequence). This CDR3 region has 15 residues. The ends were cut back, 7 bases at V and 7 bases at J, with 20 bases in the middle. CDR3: CATTPHRTHEQPQHF. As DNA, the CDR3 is TGTGCCACCACCCCGCACAGGACTCATGAACAGCCCCAGCATTTT.

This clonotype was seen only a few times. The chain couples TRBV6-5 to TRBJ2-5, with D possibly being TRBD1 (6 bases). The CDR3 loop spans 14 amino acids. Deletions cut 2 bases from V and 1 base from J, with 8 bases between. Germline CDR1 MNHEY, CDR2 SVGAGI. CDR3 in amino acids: CASSYRDTQETQYF. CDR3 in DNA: TGTGCCAGCAGTTACCGGGACACCCAAGAGACCCAGTACTTC.

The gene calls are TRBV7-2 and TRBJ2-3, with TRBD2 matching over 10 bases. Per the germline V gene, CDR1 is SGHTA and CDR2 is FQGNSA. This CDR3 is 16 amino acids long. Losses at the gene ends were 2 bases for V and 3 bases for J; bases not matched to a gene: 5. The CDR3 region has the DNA TGTGCCAGCAGCTTAAGCGGGGGGGCGTTTACAGATACGCAGTATTTT. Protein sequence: CASSLSGGAFTDTQYF.

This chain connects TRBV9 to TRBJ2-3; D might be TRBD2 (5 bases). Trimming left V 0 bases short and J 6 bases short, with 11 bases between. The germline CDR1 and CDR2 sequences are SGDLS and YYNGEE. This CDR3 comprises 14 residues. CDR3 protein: CASSVGLAYDTQYF. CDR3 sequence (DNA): TGTGCCAGCAGCGTAGGGCTAGCATATGATACGCAGTATTTT. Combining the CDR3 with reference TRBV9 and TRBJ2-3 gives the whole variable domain DSGVTQTPKHLITATGQRVTLRCSPRSGDLSVYWYQQSLDQGLQFLIQYYNGEERAKGNILERFSAQQFPDLHSELNLSSLELGDSALYFCASSVGLAYDTQYFGPGTRLTVL.

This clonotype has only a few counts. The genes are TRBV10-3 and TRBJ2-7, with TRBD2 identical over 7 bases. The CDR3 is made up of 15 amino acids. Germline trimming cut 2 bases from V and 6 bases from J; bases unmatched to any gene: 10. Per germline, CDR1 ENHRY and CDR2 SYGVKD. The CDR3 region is CAISELGGGIGEQYF. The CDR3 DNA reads TGTGCCATCAGTGAGCTGGGGGGAGGGATTGGCGAGCAGTACTTC.

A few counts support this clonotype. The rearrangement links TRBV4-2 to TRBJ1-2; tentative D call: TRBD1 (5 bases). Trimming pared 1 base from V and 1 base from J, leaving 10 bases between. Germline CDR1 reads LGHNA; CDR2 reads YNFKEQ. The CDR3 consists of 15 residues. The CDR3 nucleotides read TGTGCCAGCAGCCAAGCCCAGGGTAGTAACTATGGCTACACCTTC. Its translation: CASSQAQGSNYGYTF.

In DNA, the CDR3 is TGTGCCTGGAGTGTACAGGGGGCATTGGGGGCCAACGTCCTGACTTTC. This translates into CAWSVQGALGANVLTF. The V and J genes are TRBV30 and TRBJ2-6; 9 bases map to TRBD1. The J segment lost 4 bases and the V segment lost 0 bases, leaving 4 bases of the junction unmatched. This CDR3 contains 16 residues. Germline V lookup: CDR1 GTSNPN, CDR2 SVGIG (reference sequence).

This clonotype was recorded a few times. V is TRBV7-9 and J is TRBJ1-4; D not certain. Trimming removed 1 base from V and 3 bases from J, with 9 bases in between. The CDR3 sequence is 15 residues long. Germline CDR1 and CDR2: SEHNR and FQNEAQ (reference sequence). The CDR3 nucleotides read TGTGCCAGCAGCTTAGAAGGTCTAGCTAATGAAAAACTGTTTTTT. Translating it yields CASSLEGLANEKLFF.

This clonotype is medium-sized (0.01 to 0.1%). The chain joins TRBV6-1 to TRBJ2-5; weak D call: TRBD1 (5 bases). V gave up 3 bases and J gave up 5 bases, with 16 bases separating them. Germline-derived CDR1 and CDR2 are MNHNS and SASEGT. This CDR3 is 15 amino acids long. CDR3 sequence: CASSENRLSRETQYF. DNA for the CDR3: TGTGCCAGCAGTGAGAACAGGCTATCGAGGGAGACCCAGTACTTC.

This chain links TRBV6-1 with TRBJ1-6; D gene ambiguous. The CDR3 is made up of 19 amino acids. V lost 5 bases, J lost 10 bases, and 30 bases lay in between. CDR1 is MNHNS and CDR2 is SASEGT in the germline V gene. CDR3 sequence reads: CASSTAPSGRKVSRSPLHF. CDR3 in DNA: TGTGCCAGCAGTACAGCCCCGAGCGGGAGGAAGGTCTCGAGATCACCCCTCCACTTT.

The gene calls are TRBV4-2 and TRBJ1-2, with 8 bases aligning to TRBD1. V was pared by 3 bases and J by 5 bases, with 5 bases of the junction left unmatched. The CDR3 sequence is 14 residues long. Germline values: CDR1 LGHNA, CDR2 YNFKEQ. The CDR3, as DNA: TGTGCCAGCAGCCACGACAGGGGAGAATATGGCTACACCTTC. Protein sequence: CASSHDRGEYGYTF.

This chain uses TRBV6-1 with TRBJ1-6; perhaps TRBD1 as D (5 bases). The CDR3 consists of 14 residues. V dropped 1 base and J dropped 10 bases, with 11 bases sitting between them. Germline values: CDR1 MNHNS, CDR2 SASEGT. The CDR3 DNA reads TGTGCCAGCAGTGAAGATGGACAAAGATCACCCCTCCACTTT. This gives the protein CASSEDGQRSPLHF.

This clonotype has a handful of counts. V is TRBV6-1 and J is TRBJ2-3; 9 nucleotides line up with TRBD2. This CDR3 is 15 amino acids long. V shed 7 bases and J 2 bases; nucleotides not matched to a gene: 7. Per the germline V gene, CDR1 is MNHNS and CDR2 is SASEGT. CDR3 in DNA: TGTGCCAGCACTGTACTAGCGGGTAACACAGATACGCAGTATTTT. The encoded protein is CASTVLAGNTDTQYF.

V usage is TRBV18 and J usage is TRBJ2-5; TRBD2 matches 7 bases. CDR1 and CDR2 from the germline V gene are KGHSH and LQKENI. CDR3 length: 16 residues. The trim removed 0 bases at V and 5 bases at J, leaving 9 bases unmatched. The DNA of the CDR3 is TGTGCCAGCTCACCACCGTCCGCCAGGCGGGAGGAGACCCAGTACTTC. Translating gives CASSPPSARREETQYF.

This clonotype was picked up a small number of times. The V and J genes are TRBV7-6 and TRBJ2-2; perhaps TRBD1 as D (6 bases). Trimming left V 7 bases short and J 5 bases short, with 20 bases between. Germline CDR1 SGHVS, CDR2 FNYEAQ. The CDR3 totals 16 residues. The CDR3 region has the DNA TGTGCCAGCACAACGTTCCGCAGGGGATTTACCGGGGAGCTGTTTTTT. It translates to CASTTFRRGFTGELFF.

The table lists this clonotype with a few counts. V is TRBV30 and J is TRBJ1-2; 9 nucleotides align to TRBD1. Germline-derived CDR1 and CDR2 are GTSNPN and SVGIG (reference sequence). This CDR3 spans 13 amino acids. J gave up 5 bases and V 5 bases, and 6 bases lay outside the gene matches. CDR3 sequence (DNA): TGTGCCTGGGGATCCGGGACAGGGTATGGCTACACCTTC. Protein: CAWGSGTGYGYTF.

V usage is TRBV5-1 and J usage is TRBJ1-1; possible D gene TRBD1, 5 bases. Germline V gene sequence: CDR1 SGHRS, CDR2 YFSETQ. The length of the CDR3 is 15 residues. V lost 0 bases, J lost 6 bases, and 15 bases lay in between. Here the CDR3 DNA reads TGCGCCAGCAGCTTGGACGGGGCACGGGGCGCTGAAGCTTTCTTT. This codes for CASSLDGARGAEAFF.